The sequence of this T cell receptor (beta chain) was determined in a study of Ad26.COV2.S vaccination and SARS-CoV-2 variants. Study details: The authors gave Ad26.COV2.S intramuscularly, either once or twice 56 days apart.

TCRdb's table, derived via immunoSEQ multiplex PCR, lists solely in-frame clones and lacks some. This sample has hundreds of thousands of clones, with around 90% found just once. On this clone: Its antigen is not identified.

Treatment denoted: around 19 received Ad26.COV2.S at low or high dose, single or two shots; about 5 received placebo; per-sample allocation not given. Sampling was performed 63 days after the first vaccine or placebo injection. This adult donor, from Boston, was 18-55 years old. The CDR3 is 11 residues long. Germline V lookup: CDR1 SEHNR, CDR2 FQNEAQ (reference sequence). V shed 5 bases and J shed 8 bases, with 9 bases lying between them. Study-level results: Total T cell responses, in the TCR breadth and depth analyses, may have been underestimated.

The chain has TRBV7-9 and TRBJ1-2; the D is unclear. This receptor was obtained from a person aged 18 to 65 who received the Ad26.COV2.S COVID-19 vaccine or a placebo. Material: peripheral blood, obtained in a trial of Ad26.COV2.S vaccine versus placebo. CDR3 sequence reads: CASSQPGGYTF. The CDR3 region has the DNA TGTGCCAGCAGCCAGCCTGGGGGCTACACCTTC.